The 21 T cell receptor beta chains presented below share a single source sample, sequenced in a study of CD8 T cells in ankylosing spondylitis. TCRdb recomputed calls from the 5' RACE reads with MiXCR, one row per CDR3 protein. The repertoire holds 200,000 to 250,000 distinct CDR3 sequences, with about 11% as singletons. What was sequenced was blood, either unsorted or a sorted T cell fraction (not recorded which). The receptor set was obtained from a male donor with ankylosing spondylitis or in good health (not recorded which).

Ten or more counts support this clonotype. CDR3 region: CSAGSSRGGTDTQYF. In DNA form, the CDR3 reads TGCAGTGCTGGATCTTCGCGGGGGGGCACAGATACGCAGTATTTT. The rearrangement uses TRBV20-1 and TRBJ2-3; 8 nucleotides agree with TRBD2. CDR3 size: 15 residues. The junction had 8 bases not matched to a gene; V was cut back by 5 bases and J by 1 base. CDR1 and CDR2 from the germline V gene are DFQATT and SNEGSKA (reference sequence).

This clonotype was counted ten times or more. V usage is TRBV6-5 and J usage is TRBJ2-1; D is possibly TRBD2 (6 bases). Germline V gene sequence: CDR1 MNHEY, CDR2 SVGAGI. The germline V and J ends were trimmed by 0 bases and 7 bases, with 10 bases remaining between them. The CDR3 totals 14 residues. CDR3 residues: CASSYSEGLNEQFF. CDR3 nucleotides: TGTGCCAGCAGTTACTCGGAGGGTCTGAATGAGCAGTTCTTC.

This clonotype was recorded a few times. The chain joins TRBV12-3 or TRBV12-4 to TRBJ1-2, with 9 bases aligning to TRBD1. The V and J ends lost 7 bases and 3 bases, in that order; junction bases with no gene match: 3. This CDR3 contains 13 residues. The CDR3: CASTRTGDYGYTF. In DNA, the CDR3 is TGTGCCAGCACCCGGACAGGGGACTATGGCTACACCTTC.

This clonotype was picked up many times. The V call is TRBV9, the J call TRBJ2-1, with a weak D call TRBD1 (5 bases). Per germline, CDR1 SGDLS and CDR2 YYNGEE. V was trimmed by 3 bases and J by 10 bases, leaving 8 bases between them. The CDR3 length is 11 residues. The CDR3 here is CASSEGIEQFF. The CDR3 DNA sequence: TGTGCCAGCAGCGAGGGGATAGAGCAGTTCTTC. Variable domain in full (rest from reference TRBV9 and TRBJ2-1): DSGVTQTPKHLITATGQRVTLRCSPRSGDLSVYWYQQSLDQGLQFLIQYYNGEERAKGNILERFSAQQFPDLHSELNLSSLELGDSALYFCASSEGIEQFFGPGTRLTVL.

The chain employs TRBV11-2 and TRBJ2-5; 15 nucleotides match TRBD2. Unmatched junction bases numbered 6, after V lost 4 bases and J lost 0 bases. Germline CDR1 reads SGHAT; CDR2 reads FQNNGV. The CDR3 runs to 18 residues. In DNA, the CDR3 is TGTGCCAGCAGCTGGGGACTAGCGGGGGGCCTGTACCAAGAGACCCAGTACTTC. Amino acids: CASSWGLAGGLYQETQYF.

The chain is built from TRBV20-1 and TRBJ1-1; TRBD1 is a possible D gene (5 bases). V lost 1 base and J lost 1, with 7 bases in between. This CDR3 spans 13 amino acids. CDR1 is DFQATT and CDR2 is SNEGSKA in the germline V gene (reference sequence). The CDR3 protein is CSARGGGNTEAFF. The CDR3 DNA reads TGCAGTGCTAGAGGTGGGGGGAACACTGAAGCTTTCTTT.

Details on this clonotype: With a much larger clone just one base away, this may be a read error. The rearrangement links TRBV12-3 or TRBV12-4 to TRBJ1-2; 8 nucleotides match TRBD1. The J segment lost 7 bases and the V segment lost 7 bases, leaving 8 bases of the junction unmatched. CDR3 length: 13 residues. For the CDR3, the DNA is TGTGCCAGCAACATCGGACAGGGAGGTGGCTACACCTTC. Its translation is CASNIGQGGGYTF.

The chain carries TRBV7-2 and TRBJ2-5, with TRBD2 matching 8 bases. The CDR3 covers 14 residues. CDR1 is SGHTA and CDR2 is FQGNSA in the germline V gene. Unmatched junction bases numbered 6, after V lost 4 bases and J lost 5 bases. The CDR3 coding sequence is TGTGCCAGCAGCTCGCAAGCGGGGGCGGAGACCCAGTACTTC. Translating gives CASSSQAGAETQYF.

V gene TRBV12-3 or TRBV12-4 combines with J gene TRBJ1-5, with 7 bases that match TRBD1. Trimming at V came to 1 base and at J to 6 bases, leaving 3 bases not matched to a gene. The CDR3 totals 14 residues. CDR3 coding DNA: TGTGCCAGCAGTTTAGGAGGGGGCAGTCAGCCCCAGCATTTT. This sequence encodes CASSLGGGSQPQHF.

This clonotype showed up just a few times. J is TRBJ1-5 and V is TRBV30; 7 nucleotides match TRBD1. This CDR3 is built from 15 residues. V lost 2 bases and J lost 3; bases outside the gene matches: 7. The germline V gene has CDR1 GTSNPN and CDR2 SVGIG (reference sequence). The CDR3 sequence: CAWSYRTGDNQPQHF. The CDR3 DNA sequence: TGTGCCTGGAGTTATAGGACAGGAGACAATCAGCCCCAGCATTTT.

The chain links TRBV9 to TRBJ2-3, with 10 bases lining up with TRBD1. V was pared by 3 bases and J by 4 bases, with 11 bases of the junction left unmatched. The CDR3 length is 17 residues. CDR1 and CDR2 (germline): SGDLS, YYNGEE. In nucleotides, the CDR3 is TGTGCCAGCAGCGACGGACAGGGGGTCAAGGTAGCAGATACGCAGTATTTT. This codes for CASSDGQGVKVADTQYF.

V usage is TRBV7-9 and J usage is TRBJ1-1; D is unclear. Per the germline V gene, CDR1 is SEHNR and CDR2 is FQNEAQ (reference sequence). The CDR3 spans 15 residues. Deletions cut 5 bases from V and 5 bases from J, with 18 bases between. CDR3 DNA sequence: TGTGCCAGCAGCCGACCAGGACTGCAGCGAACTGAAGCTTTCTTT. It translates to CASSRPGLQRTEAFF.

This clonotype was observed many times. The chain combines TRBV7-6 with TRBJ2-1; 13 nucleotides agree with TRBD2. Germline V lookup: CDR1 SGHVS, CDR2 FNYEAQ. The CDR3 has 16 residues. Unmatched junction bases numbered 4, after V lost 5 bases and J lost 3 bases. The CDR3 is CASSPRTSGGYNEQFF. CDR3 sequence (DNA): TGTGCCAGCAGCCCCAGGACTAGCGGGGGCTACAATGAGCAGTTCTTC.

This clonotype was counted at least ten times. The V gene is TRBV20-1, the J gene TRBJ2-7; no clear D gene. The CDR3 is 15 residues long. CDR1 is DFQATT, CDR2 SNEGSKA, per germline (reference sequence). V lost 7 bases and J lost 4, with 23 bases in between. The CDR3 loop is CSVSPNTGPDYEQYF. CDR3 nucleotides: TGCAGTGTCTCGCCTAATACCGGGCCAGATTACGAGCAGTACTTC.

The chain has TRBV12-3 or TRBV12-4 and TRBJ2-7; 8 bases fit TRBD2. The CDR3 spans 15 residues. V trimming: 6 bases; J trimming: 3 bases; junction bases outside the gene matches: 10. The CDR3 protein is CASSLSGGLNYEQYF. CDR3 coding DNA: TGTGCCAGCAGCTTAAGCGGGGGTCTAAACTACGAGCAGTACTTC.

This rearrangement joins TRBV20-1 to TRBJ2-6; the match to TRBD1 covers 8 bases. Per germline, CDR1 DFQATT and CDR2 SNEGSKA (reference sequence). The CDR3 is 15 amino acids. The ends lost 6 bases at V and 0 bases at J; junction bases unmatched: 4. CDR3 nucleotide sequence: TGCAGTGCCAGGGACAGGCGCTCTGGGGCCAACGTCCTGACTTTC. Amino acid sequence: CSARDRRSGANVLTF.

This clonotype was detected ten times or more. This sequence joins TRBV10-3 and TRBJ2-2, with D possibly matching TRBD1 (6 bases). CDR1 ENHRY and CDR2 SYGVKD come from the germline V gene. The CDR3 is 15 residues long. V shed 0 bases and J shed 3 bases, with 8 bases lying between them. The CDR3 is CAISESGAHTGELFF. The CDR3 DNA sequence: TGTGCCATCAGTGAGTCGGGGGCCCACACCGGGGAGCTGTTTTTT.

In this sample, this clonotype turned up many times. The chain uses TRBV7-9 and TRBJ2-2; TRBD1 agrees at 9 bases. Germline trimming cut 7 bases from V and 3 bases from J; bases unmatched to any gene: 6. The CDR3 loop spans 15 amino acids. Per the germline V gene, CDR1 is SEHNR and CDR2 is FQNEAQ (reference sequence). The CDR3 nucleotides read TGTGCCAGCATCTACAGGGGGCGCGACACCGGGGAGCTGTTTTTT. Protein sequence: CASIYRGRDTGELFF.

In this sample, this clonotype turned up many times. The germline gene is not matched at one end of the junction; a read error may be the cause. V usage is TRBV7-7 and J usage is TRBJ2-5, with no clear D. The CDR3 sequence is 13 residues long. Germline V gene sequence: CDR1 SSHAT, CDR2 FNYEAQ (reference sequence). CDR3 in amino acids: CASSSNLQETQYF. CDR3 DNA: TGTGCTAGCAGCTCGAACTTGCAAGAGACCCAGTACTTC.

This chain joins TRBV20-1 and TRBJ2-1; TRBD2 agrees at 9 bases. The CDR3 loop spans 15 amino acids. Trimming removed 1 base from V and 3 bases from J; junction bases left unmatched: 4. Germline assignment: CDR1 DFQATT and CDR2 SNEGSKA (reference sequence). The CDR3 protein is CSARVQRGVYNEQFF. CDR3 in DNA: TGCAGTGCTAGAGTCCAGCGGGGGGTCTACAATGAGCAGTTCTTC.

There are many counts of this clonotype. The chain employs TRBV15 and TRBJ2-3; no definite D call. V lost 0 bases and J 1 base, leaving 8 bases between the germline ends. From germline, CDR1 is LNHNV and CDR2 YYDKDF (reference sequence). The CDR3 is 15 amino acids. This CDR3 reads CATSRDPGGTDTQYF. The CDR3 DNA is TGTGCCACCAGCAGAGACCCAGGTGGCACAGATACGCAGTATTTT.